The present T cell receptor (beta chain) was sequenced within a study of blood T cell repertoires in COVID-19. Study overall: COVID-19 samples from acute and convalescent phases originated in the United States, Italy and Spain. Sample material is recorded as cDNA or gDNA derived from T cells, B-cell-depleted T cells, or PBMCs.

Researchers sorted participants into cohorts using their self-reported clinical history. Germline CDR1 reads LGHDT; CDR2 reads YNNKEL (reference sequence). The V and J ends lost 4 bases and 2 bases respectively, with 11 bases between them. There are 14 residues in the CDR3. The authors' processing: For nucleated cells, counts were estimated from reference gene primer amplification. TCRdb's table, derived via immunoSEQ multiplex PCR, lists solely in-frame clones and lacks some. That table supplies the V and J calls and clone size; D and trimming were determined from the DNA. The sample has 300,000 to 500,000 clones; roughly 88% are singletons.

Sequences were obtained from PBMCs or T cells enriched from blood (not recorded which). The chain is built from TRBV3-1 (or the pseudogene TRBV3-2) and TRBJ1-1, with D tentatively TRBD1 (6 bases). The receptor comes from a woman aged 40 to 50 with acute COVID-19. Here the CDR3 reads CASSPRGGNTEAFF. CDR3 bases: TGTGCCAGCAGCCCGAGGGGGGGAAACACTGAAGCTTTCTTT.